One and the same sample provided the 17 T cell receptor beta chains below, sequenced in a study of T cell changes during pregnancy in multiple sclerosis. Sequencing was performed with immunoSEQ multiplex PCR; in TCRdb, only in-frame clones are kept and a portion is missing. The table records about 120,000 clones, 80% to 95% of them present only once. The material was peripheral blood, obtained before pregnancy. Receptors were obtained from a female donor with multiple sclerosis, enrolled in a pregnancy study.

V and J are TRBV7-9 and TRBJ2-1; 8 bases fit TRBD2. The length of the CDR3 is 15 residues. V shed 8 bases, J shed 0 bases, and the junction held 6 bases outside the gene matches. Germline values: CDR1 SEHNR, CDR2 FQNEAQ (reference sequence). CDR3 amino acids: CASGRSGGSYNEQFF. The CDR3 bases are TGTGCCAGCGGCAGAAGCGGGGGCTCCTACAATGAGCAGTTCTTC. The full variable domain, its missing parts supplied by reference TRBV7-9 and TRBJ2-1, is DTGVSQNPRHKITKRGQNVTFRCDPISEHNRLYWYRQTLGQGPEFLTYFQNEAQLEKSRLLSDRFSAERPKGSFSTLEIQRTEQGDSAMYLCASGRSGGSYNEQFFGPGTRLTVL.

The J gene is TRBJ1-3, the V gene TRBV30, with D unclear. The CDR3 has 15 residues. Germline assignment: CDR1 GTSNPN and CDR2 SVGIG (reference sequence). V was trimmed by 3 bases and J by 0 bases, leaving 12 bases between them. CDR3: CAWSARGFSGNTIYF. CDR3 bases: TGTGCCTGGAGCGCCCGGGGTTTCTCTGGAAACACCATATATTTT.

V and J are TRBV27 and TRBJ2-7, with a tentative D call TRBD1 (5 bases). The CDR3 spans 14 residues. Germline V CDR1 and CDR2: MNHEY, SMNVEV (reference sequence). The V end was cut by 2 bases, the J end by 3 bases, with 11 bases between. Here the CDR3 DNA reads TGTGCCAGCAGTTTAAGGCCGGACAACTACGAGCAGTACTTC. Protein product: CASSLRPDNYEQYF.

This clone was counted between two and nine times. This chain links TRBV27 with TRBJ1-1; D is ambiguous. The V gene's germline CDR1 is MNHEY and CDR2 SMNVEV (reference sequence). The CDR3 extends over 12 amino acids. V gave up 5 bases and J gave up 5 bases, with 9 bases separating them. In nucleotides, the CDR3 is TGTGCCAGCAGTCCCCCAGGAACTGAAGCTTTCTTT. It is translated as CASSPPGTEAFF.

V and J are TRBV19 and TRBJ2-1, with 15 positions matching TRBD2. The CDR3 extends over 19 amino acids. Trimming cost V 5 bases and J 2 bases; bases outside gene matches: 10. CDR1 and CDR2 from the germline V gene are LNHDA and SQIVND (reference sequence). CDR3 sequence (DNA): TGTGCCAGTAGTTCTTTGGGACTAGCGGGGGGTCCAGCCTACAATGAGCAGTTCTTC. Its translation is CASSSLGLAGGPAYNEQFF.

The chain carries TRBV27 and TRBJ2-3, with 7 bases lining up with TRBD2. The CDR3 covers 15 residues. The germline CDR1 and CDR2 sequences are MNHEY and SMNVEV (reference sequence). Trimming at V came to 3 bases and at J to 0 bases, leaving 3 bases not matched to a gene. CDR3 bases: TGTGCCAGCAGTTTGGGAGGGCCTAGCACAGATACGCAGTATTTT. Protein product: CASSLGGPSTDTQYF.

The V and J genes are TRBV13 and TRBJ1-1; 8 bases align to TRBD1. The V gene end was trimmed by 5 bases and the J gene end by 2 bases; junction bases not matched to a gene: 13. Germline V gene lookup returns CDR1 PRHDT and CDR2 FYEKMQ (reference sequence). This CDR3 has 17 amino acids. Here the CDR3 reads CASSPTGDMGSNTEAFF. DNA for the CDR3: TGTGCCAGCAGCCCGACAGGGGATATGGGTTCTAACACTGAAGCTTTCTTT.

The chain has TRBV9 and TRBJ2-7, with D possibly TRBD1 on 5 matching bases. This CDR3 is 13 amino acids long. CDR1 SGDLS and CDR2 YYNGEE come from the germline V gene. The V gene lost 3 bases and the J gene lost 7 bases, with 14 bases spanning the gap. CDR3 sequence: CASSGQGTREQYF. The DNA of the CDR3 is TGTGCCAGCAGCGGTCAGGGTACGAGGGAGCAGTACTTC. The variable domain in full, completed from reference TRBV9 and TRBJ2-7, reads DSGVTQTPKHLITATGQRVTLRCSPRSGDLSVYWYQQSLDQGLQFLIQYYNGEERAKGNILERFSAQQFPDLHSELNLSSLELGDSALYFCASSGQGTREQYFGPGTRLTVT.

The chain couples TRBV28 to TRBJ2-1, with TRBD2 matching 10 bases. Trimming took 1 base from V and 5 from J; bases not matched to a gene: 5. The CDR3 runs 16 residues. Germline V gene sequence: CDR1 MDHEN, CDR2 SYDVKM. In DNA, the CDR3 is TGTGCCAGCAGTTTATATGTGCTAGCGGGAGACAATGAGCAGTTCTTC. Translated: CASSLYVLAGDNEQFF. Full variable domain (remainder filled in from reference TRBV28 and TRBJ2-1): DVKVTQSSRYLVKRTGEKVFLECVQDMDHENMFWYRQDPGLGLRLIYFSYDVKMKEKGDIPEGYSVSREKKERFSLILESASTNQTSMYLCASSLYVLAGDNEQFFGPGTRLTVL.

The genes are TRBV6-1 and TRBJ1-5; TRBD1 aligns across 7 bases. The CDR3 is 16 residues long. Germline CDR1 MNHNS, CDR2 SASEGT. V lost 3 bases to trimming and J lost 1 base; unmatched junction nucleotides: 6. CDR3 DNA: TGTGCCAGCAGTGACAGGACAGGTGTGAGCAATCAGCCCCAGCATTTT. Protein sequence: CASSDRTGVSNQPQHF.

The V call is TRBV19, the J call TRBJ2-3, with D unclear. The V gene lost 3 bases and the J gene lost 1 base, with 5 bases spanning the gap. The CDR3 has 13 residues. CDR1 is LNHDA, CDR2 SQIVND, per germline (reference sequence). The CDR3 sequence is CASSMSGTDTQYF. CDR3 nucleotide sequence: TGTGCCAGTAGTATGTCCGGCACAGATACGCAGTATTTT.

The chain's CDR3 is CASTGRGHGANYGYTF. CDR3 coding DNA: TGTGCCAGCACTGGCAGGGGGCATGGCGCTAACTATGGCTACACCTTC. The rearrangement uses TRBV2 and TRBJ1-2, with 8 bases identical to TRBD1. Looked up from germline, CDR1 is SNHLY and CDR2 is FYNNEI. Unmatched junction bases numbered 10, after V lost 7 bases and J lost 0 bases. The CDR3 covers 16 residues.

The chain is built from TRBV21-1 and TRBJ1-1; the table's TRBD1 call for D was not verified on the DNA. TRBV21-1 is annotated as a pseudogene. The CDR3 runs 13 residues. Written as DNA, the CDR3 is TGTGCCAGCAGCCTACAGGGGGACACTGAAGCTTTCTTT. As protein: CASSLQGDTEAFF.

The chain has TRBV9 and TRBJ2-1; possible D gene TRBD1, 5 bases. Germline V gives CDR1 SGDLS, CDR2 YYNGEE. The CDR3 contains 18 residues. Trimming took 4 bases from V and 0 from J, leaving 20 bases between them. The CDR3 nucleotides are TGTGCCAGCAGCCCCCTTGGGGCTTTTCGGAGCTCCTACAATGAGCAGTTCTTC. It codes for CASSPLGAFRSSYNEQFF.

DNA of the CDR3: TGTGCCAGCAGTTACTCGCGCGGGGGCCCTGGAGAGACCCAGTACTTC. Amino acids: CASSYSRGGPGETQYF. This chain uses TRBV6-6 with TRBJ2-5; weak D call: TRBD2 (7 bases). The V and J ends lost 0 bases and 4 bases respectively, with 15 bases between them. The germline V gene encodes CDR1 MNHNY and CDR2 SVGAGI (reference sequence). There are 16 residues in the CDR3.

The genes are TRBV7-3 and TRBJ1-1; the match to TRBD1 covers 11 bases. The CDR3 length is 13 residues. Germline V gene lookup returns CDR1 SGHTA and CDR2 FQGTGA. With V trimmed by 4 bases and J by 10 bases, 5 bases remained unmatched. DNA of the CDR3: TGTGCCAGCAGCTCGGACAGGGGGCAATTAGCTTTCTTT. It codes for CASSSDRGQLAFF. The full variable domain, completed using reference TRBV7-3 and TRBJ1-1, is GAGVSQTPSNKVTEKGKYVELRCDPISGHTALYWYRQSLGQGPEFLIYFQGTGAADDSGLPNDRFFAVRPEGSVSTLKIQRTERGDSAVYLCASSSDRGQLAFFGQGTRLTVV.

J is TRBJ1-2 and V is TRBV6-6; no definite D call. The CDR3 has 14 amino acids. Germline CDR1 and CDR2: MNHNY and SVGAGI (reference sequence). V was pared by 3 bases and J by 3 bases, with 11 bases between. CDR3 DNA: TGTGCCAGCAGTTATGTTGGCATGGACTATGGCTACACCTTC. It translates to CASSYVGMDYGYTF.